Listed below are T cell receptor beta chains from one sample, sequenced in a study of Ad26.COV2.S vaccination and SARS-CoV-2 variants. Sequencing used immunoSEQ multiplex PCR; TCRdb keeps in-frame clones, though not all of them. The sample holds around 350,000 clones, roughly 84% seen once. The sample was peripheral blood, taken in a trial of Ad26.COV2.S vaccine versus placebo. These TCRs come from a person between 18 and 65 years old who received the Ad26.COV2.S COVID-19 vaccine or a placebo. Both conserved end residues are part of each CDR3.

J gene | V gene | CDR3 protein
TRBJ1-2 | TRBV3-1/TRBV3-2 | CASSQGQGTYYGYTF
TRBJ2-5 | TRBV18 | CASSPPAAGGRETQYF
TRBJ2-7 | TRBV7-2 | CASSLGIGFSYEQYF
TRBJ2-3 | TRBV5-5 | CASSLAGTSGTDTQYF
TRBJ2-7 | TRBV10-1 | CASSEPGAGLYEQYF
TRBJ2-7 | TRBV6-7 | CASGTGGRSYEQYF
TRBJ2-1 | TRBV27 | CASSFLNEQFF
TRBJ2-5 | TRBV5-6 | CASSLFLDRGDETQYF
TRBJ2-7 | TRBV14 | CASSRGTGWNEQYF
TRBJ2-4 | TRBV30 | CAWSVEGKNIQYF
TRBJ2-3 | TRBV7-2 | CASSLAGSRTDTQYF
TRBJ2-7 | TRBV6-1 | CASRGFRDRAYEQYF
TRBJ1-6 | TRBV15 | CATSGRDAGSPLHF
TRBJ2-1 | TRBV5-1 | CASSSSNAGGHEQFF
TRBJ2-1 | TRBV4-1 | CASSQVFGLPTNEQFF
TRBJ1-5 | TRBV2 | CASSEWGSNQPQHF
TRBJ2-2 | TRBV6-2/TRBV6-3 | CASSQGRNTGELFF
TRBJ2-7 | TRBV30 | CAWSVLDILEQYF
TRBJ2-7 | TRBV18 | CASSRWERAGGKDEQYF
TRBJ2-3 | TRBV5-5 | CASSLASASTDTQYF
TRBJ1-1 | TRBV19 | CASSYGQGNTEAFF
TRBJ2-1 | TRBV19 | CASSIARHGWYNEQFF
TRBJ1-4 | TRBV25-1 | CASSETGLGEKLFF